The rows below give T cell receptor beta chains drawn from one sample of a study of blood T cell repertoires in COVID-19. Generated by immunoSEQ multiplex PCR, the TCRdb table keeps only in-frame clones and is missing some. The repertoire holds about 440,000 clones, with approximately 90% as singletons. Source material: peripheral blood. Receptors originate from a woman between 45 and 60 years old with COVID-19, enrolled during active disease. The CDR3 runs from the conserved cysteine through the conserved F or W. Each record gives: CDR3 DNA, CDR3 protein, D gene, V gene, clone size, CDR3 length, J gene. A D gene is named only where the DNA matches it firmly. Where a row states a size, it is once, few, many or the class of an expanded clone; other rows omit it.

CDR3 DNA: TGTGCCAGCAGCCGGGGTTGCTCCTACAATGAGCAGTTCTTC
CDR3 protein: CASSRGCSYNEQFF
D gene: -
V gene: TRBV12-1
clone size: few
CDR3 length: 14
J gene: TRBJ2-1

CDR3 DNA: TGTGCCAGTAAGACAGGCTATAACTATGGCTACACCTTC
CDR3 protein: CASKTGYNYGYTF
D gene: -
V gene: TRBV19
clone size: -
CDR3 length: 13
J gene: TRBJ1-2

CDR3 DNA: TGTGCCAGCAGTCGTCCCGGGACAGGGTTCAACGAGCAGTACTTC
CDR3 protein: CASSRPGTGFNEQYF
D gene: TRBD1
V gene: TRBV6-6
clone size: -
CDR3 length: 15
J gene: TRBJ2-7

CDR3 DNA: TGTGCCTGGAGTGCCGGGAGCTCCGGCGAGCAGTACTTC
CDR3 protein: CAWSAGSSGEQYF
D gene: -
V gene: TRBV30
clone size: -
CDR3 length: 13
J gene: TRBJ2-7

CDR3 DNA: TGCGCCAGCAGCTTGGTGCCCGGGTCGAACACCGGGGAGCTGTTTTTT
CDR3 protein: CASSLVPGSNTGELFF
D gene: -
V gene: TRBV5-1
clone size: -
CDR3 length: 16
J gene: TRBJ2-2

CDR3 DNA: TGTGCCAGCAGACTGACAGGGGGGAATGAGCAGTTCTTC
CDR3 protein: CASRLTGGNEQFF
D gene: TRBD1
V gene: TRBV2
clone size: -
CDR3 length: 13
J gene: TRBJ2-1

CDR3 DNA: TGCGCCAGCAACTCCGGGACAGGGGATGGCTACACCTTC
CDR3 protein: CASNSGTGDGYTF
D gene: TRBD1
V gene: TRBV5-1
clone size: once
CDR3 length: 13
J gene: TRBJ1-2

CDR3 DNA: TGTGCCAGCAGGGCCGGGACAGACACTGAAGCTTTCTTT
CDR3 protein: CASRAGTDTEAFF
D gene: TRBD1
V gene: TRBV7-6
clone size: -
CDR3 length: 13
J gene: TRBJ1-1

CDR3 DNA: TGCGCCAGCAGCGATGGACAGGGCGAGCAGTACTTC
CDR3 protein: CASSDGQGEQYF
D gene: TRBD1
V gene: TRBV5-1
clone size: -
CDR3 length: 12
J gene: TRBJ2-7

CDR3 DNA: TGTGCCAGCAGGAATAACAGGGGCGACTACACAGATACGCAGTATTTT
CDR3 protein: CASRNNRGDYTDTQYF
D gene: TRBD1
V gene: TRBV11-2
clone size: -
CDR3 length: 16
J gene: TRBJ2-3

CDR3 DNA: TGCGCCAGCAGCTTGAGGGAGGCTAACTATGGCTACACCTTC
CDR3 protein: CASSLREANYGYTF
D gene: -
V gene: TRBV5-1
clone size: -
CDR3 length: 14
J gene: TRBJ1-2

CDR3 DNA: TGTGCCAGCAGCTTAGGTGGACCGGGGAACATTCAGTACTTC
CDR3 protein: CASSLGGPGNIQYF
D gene: -
V gene: TRBV5-4
clone size: -
CDR3 length: 14
J gene: TRBJ2-4

CDR3 DNA: TGTGCCAGCAGCTACCGGACTAGCGGGAGCACAGATACGCAGTATTTT
CDR3 protein: CASSYRTSGSTDTQYF
D gene: TRBD2
V gene: TRBV7-8
clone size: -
CDR3 length: 16
J gene: TRBJ2-3

CDR3 DNA: TGCGCCAGCAGCGGGACGGGACAGAGTAACTATGGCTACACCTTC
CDR3 protein: CASSGTGQSNYGYTF
D gene: TRBD1
V gene: TRBV5-1
clone size: -
CDR3 length: 15
J gene: TRBJ1-2

CDR3 DNA: TGTGCCAGCAGGACAGGGGATCACTATGGCTACACCTTC
CDR3 protein: CASRTGDHYGYTF
D gene: TRBD1
V gene: TRBV6-5
clone size: -
CDR3 length: 13
J gene: TRBJ1-2

CDR3 DNA: TGTGCCAGCAGCCAAGGACGCACGGGGGGCATTCAGTACTTC
CDR3 protein: CASSQGRTGGIQYF
D gene: TRBD2
V gene: TRBV3-1/TRBV3-2
clone size: -
CDR3 length: 14
J gene: TRBJ2-4

CDR3 DNA: TGTGCCAGCATCCGGACGGGGATGGCCATATATTTT
CDR3 protein: CASIRTGMAIYF
D gene: -
V gene: TRBV12-3/TRBV12-4
clone size: -
CDR3 length: 12
J gene: TRBJ1-3

CDR3 DNA: TGTGCCAGCAGAGGCCAGGGGAAATTTGGCTACACCTTC
CDR3 protein: CASRGQGKFGYTF
D gene: -
V gene: TRBV21-1
clone size: -
CDR3 length: 13
J gene: TRBJ1-2

CDR3 DNA: TGTGCCAGCAGCCTTGGGACTAGCGGAGAGCAGTTCTTC
CDR3 protein: CASSLGTSGEQFF
D gene: TRBD2
V gene: TRBV11-3
clone size: -
CDR3 length: 13
J gene: TRBJ2-1

CDR3 DNA: TGTGCCAGCAGCCACTGGACAGGATCTAATGAAAAACTGTTTTTT
CDR3 protein: CASSHWTGSNEKLFF
D gene: TRBD1
V gene: TRBV6-2/TRBV6-3
clone size: -
CDR3 length: 15
J gene: TRBJ1-4

CDR3 DNA: TGTGCCAGCAGCGATAGCGGGGGGGCGAATGAGCAGTTCTTC
CDR3 protein: CASSDSGGANEQFF
D gene: TRBD2
V gene: TRBV3-1/TRBV3-2
clone size: -
CDR3 length: 14
J gene: TRBJ2-1

CDR3 DNA: TGCGCCAGCAGCTTGGAAGGCAGGGGAAGCACAGATACGCAGTATTTT
CDR3 protein: CASSLEGRGSTDTQYF
D gene: -
V gene: TRBV5-1
clone size: -
CDR3 length: 16
J gene: TRBJ2-3

CDR3 DNA: TGTGCCAGCAGCTTCGTGAGCGGGCTCATTGAGCAGTTCTTC
CDR3 protein: CASSFVSGLIEQFF
D gene: -
V gene: TRBV28
clone size: -
CDR3 length: 14
J gene: TRBJ2-1

CDR3 DNA: TGTGCCAGCAGCCCGCAACGGGAGCACAATGAGCAGTTCTTC
CDR3 protein: CASSPQREHNEQFF
D gene: -
V gene: TRBV4-2
clone size: -
CDR3 length: 14
J gene: TRBJ2-1